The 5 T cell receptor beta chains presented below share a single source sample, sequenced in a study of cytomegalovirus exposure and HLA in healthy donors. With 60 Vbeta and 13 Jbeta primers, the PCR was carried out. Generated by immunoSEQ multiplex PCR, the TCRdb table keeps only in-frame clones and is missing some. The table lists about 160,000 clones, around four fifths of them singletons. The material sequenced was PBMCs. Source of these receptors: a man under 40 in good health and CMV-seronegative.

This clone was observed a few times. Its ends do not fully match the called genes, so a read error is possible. CDR3 nucleotides: TGTGCCAGCAGCCGCCCGGGGGGGGCCATAAACATTCAGTACTTC. This codes for CASSRPGGAINIQYF. This rearrangement joins TRBV5-6 to TRBJ2-4, with 8 bases identical to TRBD2. Germline V lookup: CDR1 SGHDT, CDR2 YYEEEE. The CDR3 is made up of 15 amino acids.

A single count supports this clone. CDR3 nucleotide sequence: TGTGCCAGCAGTGACGAGACCCGGCTAGCGGGGGGGACCGGGGAGCTGTTTTTT. This gives the protein CASSDETRLAGGTGELFF. The J gene is TRBJ2-2, the V gene TRBV6-4, with 12 positions matching TRBD2. V dropped 2 bases and J dropped 5; count of bases not matched to a gene: 9. Germline lookup yields CDR1 MRHNA and CDR2 SNTAGT. The CDR3 loop spans 18 amino acids.

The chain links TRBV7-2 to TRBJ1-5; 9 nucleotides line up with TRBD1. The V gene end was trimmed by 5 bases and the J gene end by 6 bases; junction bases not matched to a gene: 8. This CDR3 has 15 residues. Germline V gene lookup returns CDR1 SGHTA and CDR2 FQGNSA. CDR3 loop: CASSLTGTGSQPQHF. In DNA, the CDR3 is TGTGCCAGCAGCCTTACCGGGACAGGGAGTCAGCCCCAGCATTTT.

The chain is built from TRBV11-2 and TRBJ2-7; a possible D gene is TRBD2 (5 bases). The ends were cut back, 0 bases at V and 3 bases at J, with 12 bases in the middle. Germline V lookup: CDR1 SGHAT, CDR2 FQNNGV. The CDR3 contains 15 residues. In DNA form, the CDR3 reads TGTGCCAGCAGCTTAGATAGTTCGGGGAGCTACGAGCAGTACTTC. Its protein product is CASSLDSSGSYEQYF.

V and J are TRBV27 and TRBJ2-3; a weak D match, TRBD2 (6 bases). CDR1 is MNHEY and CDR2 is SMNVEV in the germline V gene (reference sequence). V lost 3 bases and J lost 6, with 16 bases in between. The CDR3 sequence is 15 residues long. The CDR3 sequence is CASSFLGTLRDTQYF. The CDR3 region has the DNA TGTGCCAGCAGTTTCTTGGGGACTCTGAGGGATACGCAGTATTTT.